A selection of T cell receptor beta chains follows, all from one sample in a study of blood T cell repertoires in COVID-19. Method: immunoSEQ multiplex PCR; TCRdb's copy keeps in-frame clones and lacks some. The sample yields approximately 230,000 clones, almost 90% seen once. The sample comprised peripheral blood. The receptor source for this set is a man older than 75 with acute or convalescent COVID-19. The CDR3 runs from the conserved cysteine through the conserved F or W. A D gene is named only where the DNA matches it firmly. The size field is filled for only some rows; it gives once, few, many or a size class.

CASSPTGTMNSPLHF TGTGCCAGCAGTCCGACAGGGACCATGAATTCACCCCTCCACTTT TRBD1 15 TRBV27 . TRBJ1-6
CASKRGLAEETQYF TGTGCCAGCAAGAGGGGACTAGCGGAAGAGACCCAGTACTTC TRBD2 14 TRBV2 . TRBJ2-5
CASSHGTNYSNQPQHF TGTGCCAGCAGCCACGGCACTAACTATAGCAATCAGCCCCAGCATTTT . 16 TRBV7-9 . TRBJ1-5
CASSVEPAGGYEQYF TGTGCCAGCAGCGTAGAGCCAGCGGGAGGCTACGAGCAGTACTTC TRBD2 15 TRBV9 . TRBJ2-7
CASSFTVKPYEQYF TGTGCCAGCTCCTTTACAGTTAAACCCTACGAGCAGTACTTC . 14 TRBV6-5 . TRBJ2-7
CASSNSGKDYEQYF TGTGCCAGCAGCAATAGCGGGAAGGACTACGAGCAGTACTTC TRBD2 14 TRBV3-1/TRBV3-2 . TRBJ2-7
CASSPPASSGNTIYF TGTGCCAGCTCACCACCGGCCTCCTCTGGAAACACCATATATTTT . 15 TRBV18 . TRBJ1-3
CASSQGLNQPQHF TGTGCCAGCAGCCAAGGGCTCAATCAGCCCCAGCATTTT . 13 TRBV14 . TRBJ1-5
CASSLVGSGSSTYNEQFF TGTGCCAGCAGCTTAGTGGGTAGCGGGAGTTCCACCTACAATGAGCAGTTCTTC TRBD2 18 TRBV7-2 . TRBJ2-1
CASSVSGRTDTQYF TGTGCCAGCTCAGTGAGCGGGCGCACAGATACGCAGTATTTT . 14 TRBV18 . TRBJ2-3
CASTQDGGDTGELFF TGTGCCAGCACCCAGGATGGAGGGGACACCGGGGAGCTGTTTTTT . 15 TRBV6-6 . TRBJ2-2
CASSYTGTGVDIQYF TGTGCCAGCAGTTATACCGGGACAGGGGTAGACATTCAGTACTTC TRBD1 15 TRBV6-5 . TRBJ2-4
CASSTGEGGYTF TGCGCCAGCAGCACTGGGGAGGGGGGCTACACCTTC . 12 TRBV5-1 . TRBJ1-2
CASSTTELLAKNIQYF TGTGCCAGCAGTACGACAGAACTGCTAGCCAAAAACATTCAGTACTTC . 16 TRBV28 . TRBJ2-4
CSVATTGGSYEQYF TGCAGCGTTGCGACGACAGGGGGGTCCTACGAGCAGTACTTC TRBD1 14 TRBV29-1 . TRBJ2-7
CASSRSLSGTVGGYTF TGCGCCAGCAGCCGAAGCTTATCGGGGACAGTCGGGGGCTACACCTTC TRBD1 16 TRBV4-3 . TRBJ1-2
CASSQGAGWGYTF TGTGCCAGCAGCCAAGGGGCAGGGTGGGGCTACACCTTC . 13 TRBV3-1/TRBV3-2 many TRBJ1-2
CAISESRRTGIKYEQYF TGTGCCATCAGTGAGTCGAGGAGGACAGGGATAAAGTACGAGCAGTACTTC TRBD1 17 TRBV10-3 . TRBJ2-7
CASSLNSATNEKLFF TGTGCCAGCAGCTTGAACAGTGCAACTAATGAAAAACTGTTTTTT . 15 TRBV7-6 . TRBJ1-4
CASSTPRGTGELFF TGTGCCAGCAGCACCCCCCGGGGCACCGGGGAGCTGTTTTTT . 14 TRBV6-2/TRBV6-3 . TRBJ2-2
CASRTGTEKLFF TGTGCCAGCAGGACTGGGACAGAAAAACTGTTTTTT . 12 TRBV12-3/TRBV12-4 . TRBJ1-4
CASSRTGQYYEQYF TGTGCCAGCAGCCGGACGGGACAGTACTACGAGCAGTACTTC TRBD1 14 TRBV5-6 . TRBJ2-7
CASSLLPGTADGEAFF TGTGCCAGCAGCCTCCTCCCGGGGACAGCGGATGGTGAAGCTTTCTTT TRBD1 16 TRBV28 . TRBJ1-1
CASSSTGNYGYTF TGTGCCAGCAGCTCGACAGGGAACTATGGCTACACCTTC TRBD1 13 TRBV7-9 once TRBJ1-2
CASSDADRGGFNEKLFF TGTGCCAGCAGTGATGCCGACAGGGGCGGGTTTAATGAAAAACTGTTTTTT TRBD1 17 TRBV25-1 once TRBJ1-4
CASSLGTGWGNTEAFF TGTGCCAGCAGCTTAGGAACGGGGTGGGGTAATACTGAAGCTTTCTTT . 16 TRBV7-8 . TRBJ1-1
CASSFARTDPYEQYF TGTGCCAGCAGCTTTGCGAGAACCGATCCCTACGAGCAGTACTTC . 15 TRBV12-1 . TRBJ2-7
CAISESWTVSGYTF TGTGCCATCAGTGAGTCGTGGACAGTGAGTGGCTACACCTTC . 14 TRBV10-3 . TRBJ1-2
CASSPRQGAYEQYF TGTGCCAGCAGTCCTAGACAGGGGGCCTACGAGCAGTACTTC TRBD1 14 TRBV27 few TRBJ2-7
CASSEGPLARLEAFF TGTGCCAGCAGTGAAGGCCCCCTTGCAAGACTTGAAGCTTTCTTT . 15 TRBV2 . TRBJ1-1
CASSSPGQRAYEQYF TGTGCCAGCAGTTCTCCGGGACAGAGGGCCTACGAGCAGTACTTC TRBD1 15 TRBV6-5 . TRBJ2-7
CASSLYSGASLTGELFF TGTGCCAGCAGCTTATACAGCGGGGCCTCCCTGACCGGGGAGCTGTTTTTT TRBD2 17 TRBV7-3 . TRBJ2-2
CASRLRPGQGAVVNEQYF TGTGCCAGCCGCCTCCGGCCGGGACAGGGGGCTGTTGTAAACGAGCAGTACTTC TRBD1 18 TRBV6-2/TRBV6-3 . TRBJ2-7
CASREASGGRSYNEQFF TGTGCCAGCAGAGAGGCTAGCGGGGGGCGCTCCTACAATGAGCAGTTCTTC TRBD2 17 TRBV28 few TRBJ2-1
CATALEVGETQYF TGTGCCACCGCCCTTGAGGTAGGCGAGACCCAGTACTTC . 13 TRBV24-1 . TRBJ2-5
CASSRSGGSYEQYF TGTGCCAGCAGCCGGTCGGGGGGATCCTACGAGCAGTACTTC TRBD2 14 TRBV9 . TRBJ2-7
CASSITRAGEQFF TGTGCCAGTAGTATAACCAGGGCAGGTGAGCAGTTCTTC . 13 TRBV19 . TRBJ2-1
CASSLKGTGGPLRNEQFF TGCGCCAGCAGCTTGAAGGGAACGGGGGGACCTTTAAGGAATGAGCAGTTCTTC TRBD2 18 TRBV5-1 . TRBJ2-1
CASSQVRAHQNTEAFF TGCGCCAGCAGCCAAGTCAGGGCACATCAGAACACTGAAGCTTTCTTT . 16 TRBV4-1 . TRBJ1-1
CASSLEGANTEAFF TGTGCCAGCAGTCTAGAGGGCGCGAACACTGAAGCTTTCTTT . 14 TRBV28 . TRBJ1-1
CASSLDAGPPNEQFF TGCGCCAGCAGCTTGGATGCGGGCCCTCCCAATGAGCAGTTCTTC . 15 TRBV5-1 . TRBJ2-1
CSVSGGDTGELFF TGCAGCGTTTCAGGGGGTGACACCGGGGAGCTGTTTTTT TRBD1 13 TRBV29-1 . TRBJ2-2
CASSPLLSFTYEEQYF TGTGCCAGCAGCCCGCTTTTATCCTTCACCTACGAAGAGCAGTACTTC . 16 TRBV14 . TRBJ2-7
CASSLLPGATNEKLFF TGTGCCAGCAGCCTCCTACCAGGGGCAACTAATGAAAAACTGTTTTTT . 16 TRBV3-1/TRBV3-2 . TRBJ1-4
CAIRDRGGYTF TGTGCCATCAGAGACAGGGGTGGCTACACCTTC TRBD1 11 TRBV10-3 once TRBJ1-2
CASSLVEQTDTEAFF TGTGCCAGCAGCTTAGTTGAACAGACGGACACTGAAGCTTTCTTT . 15 TRBV11-1 . TRBJ1-1
CASSSTSGGSYNEQFF TGTGCCAGCAGCTCCACTAGCGGGGGCTCCTACAATGAGCAGTTCTTC TRBD2 16 TRBV11-2 . TRBJ2-1
CASSPRTSGRTYEQYF TGTGCCAGCAGCCCCCGGACTAGCGGGAGGACCTACGAGCAGTACTTC TRBD2 16 TRBV3-1/TRBV3-2 once TRBJ2-7
CSASGGRAPYNEQFF TGCAGTGCTAGTGGGGGGAGGGCCCCCTACAATGAGCAGTTCTTC TRBD2 15 TRBV20-1 . TRBJ2-1
CASSLVLTGGSYNEQFF TGTGCCAGCAGCTTGGTATTAACGGGTGGATCCTACAATGAGCAGTTCTTC . 17 TRBV5-6 . TRBJ2-1
CASSVGRAWSGYTF TGTGCCAGCAGCGTGGGGCGTGCTTGGAGTGGCTACACCTTC . 14 TRBV9 few TRBJ1-2
CASSLLRGLSGYTF TGCGCCAGCAGCTTGCTCAGGGGGCTCTCTGGCTACACCTTC TRBD1 14 TRBV5-1 . TRBJ1-2
CASSPYDDSYEQYF TGTGCCAGCAGCCCTTACGATGACAGCTACGAGCAGTACTTC . 14 TRBV9 . TRBJ2-7
CASSTGLEKLFF TGTGCCAGCAGTACAGGGTTAGAAAAACTGTTTTTT . 12 TRBV28 . TRBJ1-4
CASRPVDRGALNYGYTF TGTGCCAGCAGGCCTGTGGACAGGGGGGCCCTTAACTATGGCTACACCTTC TRBD1 17 TRBV7-2 . TRBJ1-2
CASSLGPSGGGNNEQFF TGTGCCAGCAGCTTAGGTCCTAGCGGGGGGGGTAACAATGAGCAGTTCTTC TRBD2 17 TRBV7-2 . TRBJ2-1